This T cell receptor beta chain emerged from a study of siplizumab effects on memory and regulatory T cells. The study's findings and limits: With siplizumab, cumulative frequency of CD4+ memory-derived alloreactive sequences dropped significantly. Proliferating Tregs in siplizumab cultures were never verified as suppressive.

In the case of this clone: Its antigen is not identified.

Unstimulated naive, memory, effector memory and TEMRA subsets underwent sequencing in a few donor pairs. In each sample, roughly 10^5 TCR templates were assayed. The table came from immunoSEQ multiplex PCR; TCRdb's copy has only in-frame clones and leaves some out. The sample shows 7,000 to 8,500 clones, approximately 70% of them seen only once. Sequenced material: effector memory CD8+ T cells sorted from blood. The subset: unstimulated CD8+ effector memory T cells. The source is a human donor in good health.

DNA of the CDR3: TGTGCCAGCAGTTACGCAGGGAACTATGGCTACACCTTC. It is translated as CASSYAGNYGYTF. The chain uses TRBV6-5 and TRBJ1-2; D is perhaps TRBD1 (5 bases). This CDR3 has 13 residues. Trimming took off 2 bases at V and 2 bases at J, with 6 bases between the two ends. The V gene's germline CDR1 is MNHEY and CDR2 SVGAGI.